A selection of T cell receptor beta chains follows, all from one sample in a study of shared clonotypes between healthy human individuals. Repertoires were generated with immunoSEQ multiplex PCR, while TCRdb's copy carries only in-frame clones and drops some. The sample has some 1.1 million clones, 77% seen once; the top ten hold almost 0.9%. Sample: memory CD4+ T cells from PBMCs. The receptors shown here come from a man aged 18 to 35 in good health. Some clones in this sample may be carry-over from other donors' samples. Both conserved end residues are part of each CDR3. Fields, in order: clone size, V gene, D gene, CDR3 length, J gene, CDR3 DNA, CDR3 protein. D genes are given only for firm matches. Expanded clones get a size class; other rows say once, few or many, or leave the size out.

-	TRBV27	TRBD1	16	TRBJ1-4	TGTGCCAGCAGTCCAGTAGACAGGGTAAAAGGGGGGAAACTGTTTTTT	CASSPVDRVKGGKLFF
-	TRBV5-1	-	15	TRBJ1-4	TGCGCCAGCAGCCTGGGGGAGACAATGGGTGAAAAACTGTTTTTT	CASSLGETMGEKLFF
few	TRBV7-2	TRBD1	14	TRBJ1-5	TGTGCCAGCAGCCCGCGAACAGGGGACCAGCCCCAGCATTTT	CASSPRTGDQPQHF
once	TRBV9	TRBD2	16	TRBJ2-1	TGTGCCAGCAGTCCCCATAGCGGGAGATCCTACAATGAGCAGTTCTTC	CASSPHSGRSYNEQFF
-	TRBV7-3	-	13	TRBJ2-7	TGTGCCAGCAGCTTAGACGGGACCTACGAGCAGTACTTC	CASSLDGTYEQYF
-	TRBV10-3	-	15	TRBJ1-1	TGTGCCATCAGTGACCCAGGTCTAATGAACACTGAAGCTTTCTTT	CAISDPGLMNTEAFF
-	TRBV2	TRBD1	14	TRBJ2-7	TGTGCCAGCAGTGCGGACAGGGGGACCTACGAGCAGTACTTC	CASSADRGTYEQYF
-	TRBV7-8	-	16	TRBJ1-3	TGTGCCAGCAGCTCGAGGCAGGACCAGACTGGAAACACCATATATTTT	CASSSRQDQTGNTIYF
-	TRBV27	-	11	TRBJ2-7	TGTGCCAGCAGACAACGGGGTAGCCGGTACTTC	CASRQRGSRYF
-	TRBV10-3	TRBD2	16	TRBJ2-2	TGTGCCATCAGTGTCCCTAGCGGGACGAACACCGGGGAGCTGTTTTTT	CAISVPSGTNTGELFF
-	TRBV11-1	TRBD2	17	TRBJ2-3	TGTGCCAGCAGCTTAGGCTTACGGGAGGGCTTCACAGATACGCAGTATTTT	CASSLGLREGFTDTQYF
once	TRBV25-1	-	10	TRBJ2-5	TGTGCCCTAGGGGAGGAGACCCAGTACTTC	CALGEETQYF
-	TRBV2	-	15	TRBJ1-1	TGTGCCAGCAGTGAAGCAGGGTACGGGAGGGGCGAAGCTTTCTTT	CASSEAGYGRGEAFF
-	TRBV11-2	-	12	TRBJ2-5	TGTGCCAGCGGAGGAGCCCGAGAGACCCAGTACTTC	CASGGARETQYF
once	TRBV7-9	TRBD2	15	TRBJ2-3	TGTGCCTGCAGGGACGGGACTACCCCGCTTGATACGCAGTATTTT	CACRDGTTPLDTQYF
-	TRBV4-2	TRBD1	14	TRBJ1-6	TGTGCCAGCAGACGAGACAGGGACCTAGACACCCTCCACTTT	CASRRDRDLDTLHF
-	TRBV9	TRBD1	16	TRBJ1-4	TGTGCCAGCAGCGTAGCTGGGGGACAGGGGTATGAAAAACTGTTTTTT	CASSVAGGQGYEKLFF
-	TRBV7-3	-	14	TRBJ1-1	TGTGCCAGCAGCTTACTCCCCGAGGCCACTGAAGCTTTCTTT	CASSLLPEATEAFF
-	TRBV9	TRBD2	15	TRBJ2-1	TGTGCCAGCAGCCCTAGACTAGCGGCCTACAATGAGCAGTTCTTC	CASSPRLAAYNEQFF
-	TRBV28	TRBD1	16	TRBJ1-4	TGTGCCAGCAGTTCCCTCGCTACAGGGGTAAATGAAAAACTGTTTTTT	CASSSLATGVNEKLFF
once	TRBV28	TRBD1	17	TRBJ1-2	TGTGCCAGCAGTACCCCGGACAGGGGACAACAAAACTATGGCTACACCTTC	CASSTPDRGQQNYGYTF
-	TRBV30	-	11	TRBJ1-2	TGTGCCTGGTGGCAGTTCTATGGCTACACCTTC	CAWWQFYGYTF
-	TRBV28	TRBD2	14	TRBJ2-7	TGTGCCAGCAGTTTTGGGGGAGGGCCCAACGAGCAGTACTTC	CASSFGGGPNEQYF
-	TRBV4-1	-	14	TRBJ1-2	TGCGCCAGCAGCCCAGGATGGGCCGCCCCCTCTCATACCTTC	CASSPGWAAPSHTF
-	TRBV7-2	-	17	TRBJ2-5	TGTGCCAGCAGCAATAGATCCCCGTGGCAGACTAAAGAGACCCAGTACTTC	CASSNRSPWQTKETQYF
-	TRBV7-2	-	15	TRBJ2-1	TGTGCCAGCAGCTCCGGGGCGTCGGTCATCAATGAGCAGTTCTTC	CASSSGASVINEQFF
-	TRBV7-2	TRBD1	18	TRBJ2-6	TGTGCCAGCAGCTCATTCACAGGGGGCGTGGCAGGGGCCAACGTCCTGACTTTC	CASSSFTGGVAGANVLTF
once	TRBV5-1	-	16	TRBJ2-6	TGCGCCAGCAGCTTGGAAACGGGAGCTGGGGCCAACGTCCTGACTTTC	CASSLETGAGANVLTF
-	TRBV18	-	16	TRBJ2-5	TGTGCCAGCTCACCACATCCTCCGGGGCTGGGGGAGACCCAGTACTTC	CASSPHPPGLGETQYF
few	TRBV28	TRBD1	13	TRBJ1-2	TGTGCCAGCAGTTGGGAGGGGGCGCATGGCTACACCTTC	CASSWEGAHGYTF
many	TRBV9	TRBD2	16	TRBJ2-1	TGTGCCAGCAGCGTCGGGGGGAGTAGCTCCTACAATGAGCAGTTCTTC	CASSVGGSSSYNEQFF
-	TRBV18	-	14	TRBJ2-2	TGTGCCAGCTCACGGGACACGAACACCGGGGAGCTGTTTTTT	CASSRDTNTGELFF